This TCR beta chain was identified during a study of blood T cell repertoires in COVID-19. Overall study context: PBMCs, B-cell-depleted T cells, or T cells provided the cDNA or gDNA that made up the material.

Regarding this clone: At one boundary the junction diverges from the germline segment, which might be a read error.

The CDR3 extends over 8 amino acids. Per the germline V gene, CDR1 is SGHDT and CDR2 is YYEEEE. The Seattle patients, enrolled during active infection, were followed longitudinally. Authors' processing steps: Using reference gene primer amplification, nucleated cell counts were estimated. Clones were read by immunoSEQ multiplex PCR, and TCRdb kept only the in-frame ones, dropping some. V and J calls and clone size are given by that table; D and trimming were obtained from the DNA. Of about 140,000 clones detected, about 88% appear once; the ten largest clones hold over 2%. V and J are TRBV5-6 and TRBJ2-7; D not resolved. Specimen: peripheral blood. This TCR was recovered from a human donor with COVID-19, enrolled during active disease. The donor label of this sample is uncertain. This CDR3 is CASTPEDF. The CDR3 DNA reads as TGTGCCAGCACCCCCGAGGACTTC.